This TCR beta chain was profiled in a study of blood T cell repertoires in COVID-19 (TCRdb year 2020). About the study as a whole: The collaborator samples originated in the United States, Italy and Spain and spanned the acute and convalescent phases of COVID-19. The material from the prospective study consisted of cDNA or gDNA derived from T cells, B-cell-depleted T cells, or PBMCs. Deeply sampled blood TCRbeta repertoires from subjects exposed to, actively infected with, or recovered from COVID-19 were included in the dataset. The repertoires were made available in a free public database intended to serve as a resource for research on the immune response to SARS-CoV-2. Samples were obtained from the ongoing ImmuneRACE study (first 160 participants) and from about 1,300 subjects provided by 6 global collaborators. Nearly every sample came with metadata listing a de-identified subject ID, COVID-19 status, age in years and sex. Where HLA class I and class II types were available, the types were taken from metadata supplied by the sample provider, not from assay-based typing. Findings and caveats that apply to the study as a whole: How much clinical and demographic metadata was included differed by source and by participant, and the metadata was provided uncurated.

As to this clone: What antigen it recognizes has not been identified. There are no base qualities to consult, and no much larger clone falls within one base.

The immunoSEQ Assay, a bias-controlled multiplex PCR, was used to amplify TCRbeta CDR3 regions from genomic DNA. The study's processing was this. Nucleated cell counts per sample were estimated from amplification of reference gene primers within the assay. To quantify the absolute abundance of each unique TCRbeta CDR3 rearrangement, sequence reads were collapsed and filtered. For each sample, productive Simpson clonality was calculated as the square root of Simpson's diversity index over productive rearrangements. The clones in this table, taken by TCRdb from immuneACCESS, are in-frame only. Not every clone is retained; where verified, under half of the shortfall comes from an unresolved V gene, and the cause of the rest is unknown. D and trimming come from the DNA, and the V and J calls and clone size come from that table. This sample lists about 130,000 clones; about 87% were detected once. 10% of the sample lies in the top ten.

Each collaborating institution followed its own protocols to collect whole blood in K2EDTA tubes. Collaborator samples were shipped for TCRbeta analysis as frozen whole blood, isolated PBMCs, or DNA extracted from either sample type. Deletion took 10 bases off V and 7 bases off J, with a span of 19 bases between the germline ends. There are 13 amino acids in the CDR3, from cysteine to phenylalanine inclusive. CDR3 DNA is the only sequence kept; it has 39 bases, read in frame from the first base. Via the germline V gene, CDR1 is MNHEY and CDR2 SVGAGI. The receptor's source is a man between 45 and 60 years old with acute or convalescent COVID-19. The sample was peripheral blood. The chain is assembled from TRBV6-5 and TRBJ1-1, with the D segment identity uncertain. The DNA is as follows: TGTGCCACCTCGAAGAACGAGTTCGGTGAAGCTTTCTTT. Its protein is CATSKNEFGEAFF.